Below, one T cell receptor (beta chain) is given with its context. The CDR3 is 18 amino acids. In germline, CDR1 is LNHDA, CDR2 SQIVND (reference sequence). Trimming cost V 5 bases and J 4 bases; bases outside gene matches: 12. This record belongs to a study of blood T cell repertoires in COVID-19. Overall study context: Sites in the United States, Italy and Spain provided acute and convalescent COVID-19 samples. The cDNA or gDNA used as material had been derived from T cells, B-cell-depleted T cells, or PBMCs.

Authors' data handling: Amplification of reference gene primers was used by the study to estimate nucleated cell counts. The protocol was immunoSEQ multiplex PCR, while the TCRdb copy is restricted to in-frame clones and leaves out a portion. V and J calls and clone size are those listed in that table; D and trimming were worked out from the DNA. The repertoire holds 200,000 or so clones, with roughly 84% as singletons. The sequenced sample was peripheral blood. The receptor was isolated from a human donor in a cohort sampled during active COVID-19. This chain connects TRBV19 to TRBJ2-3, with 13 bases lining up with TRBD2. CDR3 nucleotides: TGTGCCAGTAGTTGGACTAGCGGGAGTAAACCGTTACCAGATACGCAGTATTTT. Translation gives CASSWTSGSKPLPDTQYF.